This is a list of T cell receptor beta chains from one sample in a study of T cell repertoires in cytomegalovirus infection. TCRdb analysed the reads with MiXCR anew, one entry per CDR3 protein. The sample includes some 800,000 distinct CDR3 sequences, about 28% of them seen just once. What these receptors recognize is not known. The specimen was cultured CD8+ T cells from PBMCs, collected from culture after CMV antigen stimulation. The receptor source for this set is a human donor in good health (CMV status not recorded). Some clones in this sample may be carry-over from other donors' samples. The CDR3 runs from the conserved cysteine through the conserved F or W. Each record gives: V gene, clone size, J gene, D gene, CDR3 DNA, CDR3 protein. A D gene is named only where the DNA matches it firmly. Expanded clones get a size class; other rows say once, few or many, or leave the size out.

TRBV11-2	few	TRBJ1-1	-	TGTGCCAGCAGCTCACGAACAGGGCTGAACACTGAAGCTTTCTTT	CASSSRTGLNTEAFF
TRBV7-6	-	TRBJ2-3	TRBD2	TGTGCCAGCAGCCACGGGACTAGTGCAGATACGCAGTATTTT	CASSHGTSADTQYF
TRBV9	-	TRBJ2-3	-	TGTGCCAGCACCCAGGACCCACTAGCTGCGACAGATACGCAGTATTTT	CASTQDPLAATDTQYF
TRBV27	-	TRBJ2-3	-	TGTGCCAGCAGTTTTCGGGTCACAGATACGCAGTATTTT	CASSFRVTDTQYF
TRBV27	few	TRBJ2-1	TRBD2	TGTGCCAGCAGTAATAGCGGGGGGTCCTACAATGAGCAGTTCTTC	CASSNSGGSYNEQFF
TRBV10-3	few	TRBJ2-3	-	TGTGCCATCAGTGAGCTAGCAGCTAGCACAGATACGCAGTATTTT	CAISELAASTDTQYF
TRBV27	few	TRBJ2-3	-	TGTGCCAGCAGTCGAGCGGATACGCAGTATTTT	CASSRADTQYF
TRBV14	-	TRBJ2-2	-	TGTGCCAGCAGCCAAGAGACGTTTCGGGTGAACACCGGGGAGCTGTTTTTT	CASSQETFRVNTGELFF
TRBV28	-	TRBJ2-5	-	TGTGCCAGCAGTACGCTCCTAGGAGGGGGGGGAGAGACCCAGTACTTC	CASSTLLGGGGETQYF
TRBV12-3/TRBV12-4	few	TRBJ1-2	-	TGTGCCAGCAGTGCCATAGCTCCGGGCCAAATTTTCTTC	CASSAIAPGQIFF
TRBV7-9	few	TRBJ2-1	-	TGTGCCAGCAGCTTTGGTACTTGGGAATACAATGAGCAGTTCTTC	CASSFGTWEYNEQFF